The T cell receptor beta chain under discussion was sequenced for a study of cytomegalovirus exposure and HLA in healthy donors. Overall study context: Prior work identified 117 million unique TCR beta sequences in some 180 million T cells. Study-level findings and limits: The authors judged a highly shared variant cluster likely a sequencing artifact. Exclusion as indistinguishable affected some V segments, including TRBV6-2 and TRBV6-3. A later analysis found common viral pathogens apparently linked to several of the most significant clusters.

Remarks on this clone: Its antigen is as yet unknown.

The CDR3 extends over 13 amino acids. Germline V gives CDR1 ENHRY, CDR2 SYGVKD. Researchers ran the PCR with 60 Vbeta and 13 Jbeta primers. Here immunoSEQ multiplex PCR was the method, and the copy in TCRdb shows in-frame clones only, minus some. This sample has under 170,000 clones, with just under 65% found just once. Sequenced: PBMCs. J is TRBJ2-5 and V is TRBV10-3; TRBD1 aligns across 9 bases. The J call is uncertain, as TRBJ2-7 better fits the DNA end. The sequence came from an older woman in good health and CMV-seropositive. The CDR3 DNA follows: TGTGCCATTGGAGACAGGGGGTCCCACGAGCAGTACTTC. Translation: CAIGDRGSHEQYF.